Included here is one TCR beta chain sequence, with context. Its matching antigen is unknown. cDNA libraries of TCR beta carried unique molecular identifiers. TCRdb passed the PCR reads through MiXCR, listing each CDR3 protein once. The table records around 710,000 distinct CDR3 sequences, around 42% of them present only once. Germline-derived CDR1 and CDR2 are SQVTM and ANQGSEA. Deletions cut 6 bases from V and 3 bases from J, with 11 bases between. The length of the CDR3 is 12 residues. The data derive from a study of post-analysis software for immune sequencing data. Study results and limitations: F measure showed strong co-clustering of same-batch samples. Multiple sclerosis patients showed significantly lower normalized Chao1 diversity than controls did. Among a few TRBV segments more frequent in patients than controls were TRBV5-6, TRBV5-1 and TRBV20-1.

Sequenced material: blood. This chain uses TRBV29-1 with TRBJ1-2; TRBD1 might be the D (6 bases). The receptor comes from a girl aged 10 to 17 with multiple sclerosis. In DNA form, the CDR3 reads TGCAGCGTGGATACAGGGTACTATGGCTACACCTTC. The encoded protein is CSVDTGYYGYTF. Full variable domain (rest looked up from reference TRBV29-1 and TRBJ1-2): SAVISQKPSRDICQRGTSLTIQCQVDSQVTMMFWYRQQPGQSLTLIATANQGSEATYESGFVIDKFPISRPNLTFSTLTVSNMSPEDSSIYLCSVDTGYYGYTFGSGTRLTVV.